These 17 T cell receptor beta chains came from one sample sequenced in a study of post-analysis software for immune sequencing data. Points from the study as a whole: The study found TRBV5-6, TRBV5-1 and TRBV20-1 among a handful of TRBV segments more frequent in patients than controls.

Unique molecular identifiers were present in the TCR beta cDNA libraries. TCRdb reprocessed the PCR reads via MiXCR and lists one record per CDR3 protein. Among some 190,000 distinct CDR3 sequences, 29% were seen once, and the ten largest hold nearly 3.5%. These receptors' targets are unknown. The sample taken for sequencing was blood. The receptors derive from a girl aged 2-17 years with multiple sclerosis.

V and J are TRBV6-4 and TRBJ1-1; D is uncertain. This CDR3 spans 13 amino acids. Germline V gene sequence: CDR1 MRHNA, CDR2 SNTAGT. The V end was cut by 4 bases, the J end by 0 bases, with 6 bases between. The CDR3 DNA sequence: TGTGCCAGCAGTGTATCGATGAACACTGAAGCTTTCTTT. Its translation is CASSVSMNTEAFF.

In its sample, this clonotype was seen many times. This chain links TRBV29-1 with TRBJ2-3; D may match TRBD1 or TRBD2 (6 bases each). In germline, CDR1 is SQVTM, CDR2 ANQGSEA. This CDR3 has 13 residues. The V gene lost 6 bases and the J gene lost 2 bases, with 12 bases spanning the gap. The CDR3 DNA sequence: TGCAGCGTCCTCGGGGGCTTCACAGATACGCAGTATTTT. Residues: CSVLGGFTDTQYF.

The V and J genes are TRBV20-1 and TRBJ2-1; 9 bases align to TRBD2. Germline CDR1 reads DFQATT; CDR2 reads SNEGSKA (reference sequence). The V and J ends lost 5 bases and 7 bases, in that order; junction bases with no gene match: 9. There are 14 residues in the CDR3. The CDR3, as DNA: TGCAGTGCTGACCGGGGGACTAGCTTTAATGAGCAGTTCTTC. This codes for CSADRGTSFNEQFF.

V gene TRBV3-1 combines with J gene TRBJ1-2; no definite D call. Trimming removed 4 bases from V and 5 bases from J, with 14 bases in between. CDR3 length equals 14 residues. Germline-derived CDR1 and CDR2 are LGHDT and YNNKEL (reference sequence). CDR3 region: CASSPRRSGYGYTF. The CDR3 region has the DNA TGTGCCAGCAGCCCCCGTCGCTCTGGTTATGGCTACACCTTC. The whole variable domain, filled in from reference TRBV3-1 and TRBJ1-2, reads DTAVSQTPKYLVTQMGNDKSIKCEQNLGHDTMYWYKQDSKKFLKIMFSYNNKELIINETVPNRFSPKSPDKAHLNLHINSLELGDSAVYFCASSPRRSGYGYTFGSGTRLTVV.

This clonotype was observed a few times. The chain employs TRBV7-9 and TRBJ2-3, with 13 bases that match TRBD2. J lost 4 bases, V lost 3 bases, and 4 bases had no gene match. Germline loops: CDR1 SEHNR, CDR2 FQNEAQ (reference sequence). CDR3 length: 16 residues. DNA for the CDR3: TGTGCCAGCAGCTTTGGGACTAGCGGGGTGTCAGATACGCAGTATTTT. Translated, it gives CASSFGTSGVSDTQYF.

For this clonotype: A read error is possible here, since a much larger clone lies one base away. The CDR3 reads CASRGTGGNQPQHF. The CDR3 nucleotides read TGTGCCAGCAGGGGGACAGGGGGCAATCAGCCCCAGCATTTT. The chain is built from TRBV12-3 or TRBV12-4 and TRBJ1-5, with 10 bases matching TRBD1. Trimming cost V 6 bases and J 2 bases; bases outside gene matches: 1. The CDR3 covers 14 residues.

V gene TRBV20-1 combines with J gene TRBJ2-1; D uncertain. Germline V gives CDR1 DFQATT, CDR2 SNEGSKA (reference sequence). The CDR3 is 16 amino acids. The ends were cut back, 5 bases at V and 7 bases at J, with 24 bases in the middle. CDR3 region: CSALHTGPRVGNEQFF. For the CDR3, the DNA is TGCAGTGCTCTCCACACCGGGCCCCGAGTAGGGAATGAGCAGTTCTTC.

This clonotype was observed at least ten times. The junction departs from germline at one end; a sequencing error may be responsible. V usage is TRBV5-1 and J usage is TRBJ2-7; possibly TRBD1 for D (6 bases). The germline gives CDR1 SGHRS, CDR2 YFSETQ. The CDR3 sequence is 12 residues long. CDR3 sequence: CASSLGGYEQYF. The CDR3, as DNA: TGTGCCAGCAGTTTAGGGGGCTACGAGCAGTACTTC.

The CDR3 coding sequence is TGTGCCTGGAGCGATGGGGGGTTCTCCTACGAGCAGTACTTC. It codes for CAWSDGGFSYEQYF. The chain combines TRBV30 with TRBJ2-7, with D perhaps matching TRBD2 (6 bases). CDR3 size: 14 residues. Germline assignment: CDR1 GTSNPN and CDR2 SVGIG (reference sequence). The ends were cut back, 3 bases at V and 0 bases at J, with 12 bases in the middle. Full variable domain (remainder filled in from reference TRBV30 and TRBJ2-7): SQTIHQWPATLVQPVGSPLSLECTVEGTSNPNLYWYRQAAGRGLQLLFYSVGIGQISSEVPQNLSASRPQDRQFILSSKKLLLSDSGFYLCAWSDGGFSYEQYFGPGTRLTVT.

A note on this clonotype: A clone one base away is much larger, so this may be a read error. The chain is built from TRBV5-1 and TRBJ1-6; D uncertain. The CDR3 covers 16 residues. The germline gives CDR1 SGHRS, CDR2 YFSETQ. The CDR3 DNA reads TGCGCCAGCAACTTGGATTCGCTGGGGTTGGATTCACCCCTCCACTTT. Encoded protein: CASNLDSLGLDSPLHF.

Concerning this clonotype: A read error is possible here, since a much larger clone lies one base away. This chain links TRBV20-1 with TRBJ1-5; D ambiguous. CDR1 is DFQATT, CDR2 SNEGSKA, per germline (reference sequence). The CDR3 length is 11 residues. The V gene lost 7 bases and the J gene lost 14 bases, with 18 bases spanning the gap. CDR3 nucleotide sequence: TGCAGTGTTACCTCTGGACTGTTCAAGCATTTT. Protein sequence: CSVTSGLFKHF.

This clonotype has only a few counts. One end of the junction does not line up with germline, which may come from a read error. The chain recombines TRBV7-2 with TRBJ2-3, with a weak D call TRBD2 (6 bases). The CDR3 contains 14 residues. The germline CDR1 and CDR2 sequences are SGHTA and FQGNSA. The CDR3 DNA reads as TGTGCCAGCAGCTGGGGAGCGGGCACAGATGCGCAGTATTTT. Its translation is CASSWGAGTDAQYF. Combining the CDR3 with reference TRBV7-2 and TRBJ2-3 gives the whole variable domain GAGVSQSPSNKVTEKGKDVELRCDPISGHTALYWYRQSLGQGLEFLIYFQGNSAPDKSGLPSDRFSAERTGGSVSTLTIQRTQQEDSAVYLCASSWGAGTDAQYFGPGTRLTVL.

The sample holds a few counts of this clonotype. The rearrangement links TRBV28 to TRBJ1-2, with TRBD1 matching 9 bases. V shed 8 bases and J 6 bases; nucleotides not matched to a gene: 4. Germline-derived CDR1 and CDR2 are MDHEN and SYDVKM. CDR3 length: 12 amino acids. The CDR3 DNA reads TGTGCCAGCGGGACAGGGCTTGATGGCTACACCTTC. This sequence encodes CASGTGLDGYTF.

This clonotype was seen at least ten times. The chain carries TRBV6-1 and TRBJ1-2; no firm D call. Germline V gene sequence: CDR1 MNHNS, CDR2 SASEGT. This CDR3 is 13 amino acids long. V lost 7 bases to trimming and J lost 8 bases, with 17 bases between them. The CDR3, as DNA: TGTGCCAGCACCGAAAGAGGATTTTCAGGCTACACCTTC. Residues: CASTERGFSGYTF.

This clonotype was seen more than once but under ten times. The rearrangement uses TRBV20-1 and TRBJ1-1, with 7 bases matching TRBD1. CDR1 and CDR2 (germline): DFQATT, SNEGSKA (reference sequence). Trimming removed 6 bases from V and 1 base from J; junction bases left unmatched: 8. The CDR3 runs 14 residues. This CDR3 is CSARGDSRNTEAFF. The DNA for the CDR3 is TGCAGTGCCCGGGGGGACAGCCGGAACACTGAAGCTTTCTTT.

This clonotype was seen at least ten times. The gene calls are TRBV7-9 and TRBJ2-7, with 7 bases fitting TRBD1. V shed 7 bases, J shed 2 bases, and the junction held 8 bases outside the gene matches. The germline CDR1 and CDR2 sequences are SEHNR and FQNEAQ (reference sequence). This CDR3 has 14 amino acids. The CDR3 is CASTSDRVPYEQYF. CDR3 nucleotide sequence: TGTGCCAGCACAAGTGACAGGGTCCCCTACGAGCAGTACTTC.

The chain couples TRBV6-6 to TRBJ2-5, with D unresolved. Germline V gene data show CDR1 as MNHNY and CDR2 as SVGAGI (reference sequence). There are 14 residues in the CDR3. V lost 0 bases to trimming and J lost 7 bases, with 12 bases between them. CDR3 in DNA: TGTGCCAGCAGTTACTCGTCTGCCTCGGGGACCCAGTACTTC. It yields the protein CASSYSSASGTQYF.